This T cell receptor (beta chain) originates from a study of cytomegalovirus exposure and HLA in healthy donors. Study-level findings and limits: Cytomegalovirus status, reportedly, was diagnosed with high specificity and sensitivity by the classifier.

Each of the donors was a healthy bone marrow donor. Remarks on this clone: Its antigen remains unidentified.

The germline gives CDR1 SGHRS, CDR2 YFSETQ. CDR3 length: 15 residues. Unmatched junction bases numbered 3, after V lost 3 bases and J lost 3 bases. The study ran its PCR with 60 Vbeta and 13 Jbeta primers. Produced via immunoSEQ multiplex PCR; TCRdb's table is partial and in-frame only. The sample yields over 150,000 clones, almost 85% seen once. The sequence was collected from a girl between 5 and 17 years old in good health and CMV-seropositive. The sequencing sample was made of PBMCs. This sequence joins TRBV5-1 and TRBJ1-5, with 10 bases that match TRBD1. The CDR3 sequence is CASSWGQGPNQPQHF. In nucleotides, the CDR3 is TGCGCCAGCAGCTGGGGACAGGGGCCCAATCAGCCCCAGCATTTT.